This TCR beta chain comes out of a study of cytomegalovirus exposure and HLA in healthy donors. Study-wide context: An earlier analysis found 110 million or so unique TCR beta sequences from approximately 190 million T cells.

Researchers ran the PCR with 60 Vbeta and 13 Jbeta primers. Profiling relied on immunoSEQ multiplex PCR, and the TCRdb table lists in-frame clones only, not all of them. The data show 110,000 to 150,000 clones, with roughly 80% seen just once and 1.2% held by the top ten. Study findings and constraints: In vitro checks showed that a few CMV-associated chains really do target CMV antigens. Prior analysis indicated that the majority of TCR beta V segments exhibited productivity approximately 87% or approximately 30% of the time.

As concerns this clone: Its specificity is not known.

The source is a female donor in good health and CMV-seronegative. Sequencing used PBMCs.

CDR3 nucleotide sequence: TGTGCCAGCAGTTTAAAATTTACGGGACTAGCGGTTTTCTCCTACGAGCAGTACTTC. Protein sequence: CASSLKFTGLAVFSYEQYF. The rearrangement uses TRBV27 and TRBJ2-7; 11 positions match TRBD2. The junction had 12 bases not matched to a gene; V was cut back by 2 bases and J by 0 bases. The CDR3 has 19 amino acids. Looked up from germline, CDR1 is MNHEY and CDR2 is SMNVEV (reference sequence).